Shown below are 5 T cell receptor beta chains from a single sample sequenced in a study of cytomegalovirus exposure and HLA in healthy donors. The PCR was carried out with 60 Vbeta primers and 13 Jbeta primers. Using immunoSEQ multiplex PCR, the repertoire was profiled, and TCRdb retains in-frame clones only, with some absent. Its table lists about 72,000 clones. Input material: PBMCs. These receptors all stem from a woman aged 40 to 50 in good health and CMV-seropositive.

A remark on this clone: In the same sample, other DNA sequences code for this CDR3. The chain joins TRBV6-4 to TRBJ2-3; no clear D. The germline V and J ends were trimmed by 6 bases and 0 bases, with 7 bases remaining between them. Germline CDR1 is MRHNA and CDR2 is SNTAGT. This CDR3 has 13 residues. CDR3 nucleotide sequence: TGTGCCAGCAGCTCCGGGAGCACAGATACGCAGTATTTT. Amino acid sequence: CASSSGSTDTQYF.

This rearrangement joins TRBV7-7 to TRBJ2-3; 7 nucleotides agree with TRBD2. The V gene's germline CDR1 is SSHAT and CDR2 FNYEAQ (reference sequence). V dropped 2 bases and J dropped 4; count of bases not matched to a gene: 3. The CDR3 extends over 14 amino acids. CDR3 protein: CASSLRGGSDTQYF. For the CDR3, the DNA is TGTGCCAGCAGCTTACGGGGAGGGTCAGATACGCAGTATTTT.

The rearrangement uses TRBV5-6 and TRBJ1-2, with D tentatively TRBD1 (5 bases). The length of the CDR3 is 13 residues. The germline gives CDR1 SGHDT, CDR2 YYEEEE. The ends were cut back, 0 bases at V and 5 bases at J, with 8 bases in the middle. The chain's CDR3 is CASSLDQGYGYTF. CDR3 coding DNA: TGTGCCAGCAGCTTGGATCAGGGATATGGCTACACCTTC.

The rearrangement joins TRBV5-5 to TRBJ1-5, with no clear D. CDR3 length: 14 residues. V lost 4 bases, J lost 2 bases, and 10 bases lay in between. From germline, CDR1 is SGHKS and CDR2 YYEKEE (reference sequence). CDR3 residues: CASSEVGGNQPQHF. The CDR3, as DNA: TGTGCCAGCAGCGAAGTCGGTGGCAATCAGCCCCAGCATTTT.

The DNA of the CDR3 is TGTGCCAGCAGCTTATCGCGTCCCCGGACAGGCGATGAGCAGTTCTTC. Protein sequence: CASSLSRPRTGDEQFF. This chain joins TRBV11-2 and TRBJ2-1; 7 bases fit TRBD1. V shed 2 bases and J 8 bases; nucleotides not matched to a gene: 12. The germline V gene encodes CDR1 SGHAT and CDR2 FQNNGV. This CDR3 has 16 residues.